This is a list of T cell receptor beta chains from one sample in a study of Ad26.COV2.S vaccination and SARS-CoV-2 variants. The repertoire was sequenced with immunoSEQ multiplex PCR; TCRdb's copy has only in-frame clones and lacks some. The top ten hold approximately 7.8% of the sample, which has 350,000 to 450,000 clones, roughly 85% seen once. The sequenced sample was peripheral blood, obtained in a trial of Ad26.COV2.S vaccine versus placebo. All receptors come from a person between 18 and 60 years old who received the Ad26.COV2.S COVID-19 vaccine or a placebo. Both conserved end residues are part of each CDR3. The order of the fields is V gene, clone size, J gene, CDR3 protein. Not all rows give a size; the values are once, few, many and, for expanded clones, a class.

V gene: TRBV9
clone size: NA
J gene: TRBJ1-5
CDR3 protein: CASSVGDRGLQPQHF

V gene: TRBV5-1
clone size: NA
J gene: TRBJ2-3
CDR3 protein: CASSVRGEDTQYF

V gene: TRBV6-6
clone size: NA
J gene: TRBJ1-1
CDR3 protein: CASSYVGGRGTEAFF

V gene: TRBV10-3
clone size: once
J gene: TRBJ2-5
CDR3 protein: CAIKDTAGVQETQYF

V gene: TRBV9
clone size: NA
J gene: TRBJ2-1
CDR3 protein: CASSVGKREGSSYNEQFF

V gene: TRBV4-2
clone size: NA
J gene: TRBJ1-1
CDR3 protein: CASSQGHAEGTEAFF

V gene: TRBV4-1
clone size: few
J gene: TRBJ1-4
CDR3 protein: CASSQEQAATNEKLFF

V gene: TRBV5-1
clone size: NA
J gene: TRBJ1-2
CDR3 protein: CASSATSGAGYTF

V gene: TRBV2
clone size: few
J gene: TRBJ1-6
CDR3 protein: CASTSEKGVNSPLHF

V gene: TRBV6-5
clone size: NA
J gene: TRBJ2-7
CDR3 protein: CASSSVLAGGRRYF

V gene: TRBV5-5
clone size: few
J gene: TRBJ2-7
CDR3 protein: CASSWGDPYEQYF

V gene: TRBV7-9
clone size: few
J gene: TRBJ1-6
CDR3 protein: CASSRGQANSPLHF

V gene: TRBV5-1
clone size: NA
J gene: TRBJ2-4
CDR3 protein: CASSLEENIQYF

V gene: TRBV5-1
clone size: once
J gene: TRBJ1-1
CDR3 protein: CATRDGATNTEAFF

V gene: TRBV19
clone size: NA
J gene: TRBJ1-1
CDR3 protein: CASTISGGTEAFF

V gene: TRBV5-1
clone size: NA
J gene: TRBJ2-5
CDR3 protein: CASSPGLRYQETQYF

V gene: TRBV24-1
clone size: NA
J gene: TRBJ1-4
CDR3 protein: CATSDGPGTVREKLFF